The 2 T cell receptor beta chains in this list originate from one sample, sequenced in a study of blood T cell repertoires in COVID-19. The protocol was immunoSEQ multiplex PCR, while the TCRdb copy is restricted to in-frame clones and leaves out a portion. Of 85,000 to 130,000 clones listed, around 90% are singletons. Sequencing used peripheral blood. All receptors come from a woman aged 60-75 years with acute or convalescent COVID-19.

The rearrangement joins TRBV6-5 to TRBJ1-6; 7 nucleotides align to TRBD1. CDR3 size: 15 residues. V was clipped by 6 bases and J by 2 bases; unmatched bases: 4. The germline gives CDR1 MNHEY, CDR2 SVGAGI. CDR3 coding DNA: TGTGCCAGCAGAGACGGGACAGCCTATAATTCACCCCTCCACTTT. Its protein product is CASRDGTAYNSPLHF.

The chain carries TRBV11-2 and TRBJ2-1; D is undetermined. Germline-derived CDR1 and CDR2 are SGHAT and FQNNGV. Deletions cut 3 bases from V and 6 bases from J, with 9 bases between. The CDR3 spans 13 residues. CDR3 DNA: TGTGCCAGCAGCTTCCTTAACTTCAATGAGCAGTTCTTC. This encodes CASSFLNFNEQFF.